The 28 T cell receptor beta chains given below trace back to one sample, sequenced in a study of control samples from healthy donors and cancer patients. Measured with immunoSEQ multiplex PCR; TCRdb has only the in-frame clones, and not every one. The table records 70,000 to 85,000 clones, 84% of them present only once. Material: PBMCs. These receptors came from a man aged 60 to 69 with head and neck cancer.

The CDR3 coding sequence is TGTGCCAGCAGTCGTAGGTCTAACACCGGGGAGCTGTTTTTT. Translation gives CASSRRSNTGELFF. The chain has TRBV7-9 and TRBJ2-2, with D unresolved. V lost 6 bases and J lost 2, with 10 bases in between. This CDR3 has 14 residues. Germline values: CDR1 SEHNR, CDR2 FQNEAQ (reference sequence).

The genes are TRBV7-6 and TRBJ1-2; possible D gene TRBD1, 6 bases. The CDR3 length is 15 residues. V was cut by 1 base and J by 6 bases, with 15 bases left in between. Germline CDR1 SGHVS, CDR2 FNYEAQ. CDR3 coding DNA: TGTGCCAGCAGCTTAGGGGCGTCAGGGGATCATGGCTACACCTTC. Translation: CASSLGASGDHGYTF. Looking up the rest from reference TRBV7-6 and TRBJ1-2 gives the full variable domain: GAGVSQSPRYKVTKRGQDVALRCDPISGHVSLYWYRQALGQGPEFLTYFNYEAQQDKSGLPNDRFSAERPEGSISTLTIQRTEQRDSAMYRCASSLGASGDHGYTFGSGTRLTVV.

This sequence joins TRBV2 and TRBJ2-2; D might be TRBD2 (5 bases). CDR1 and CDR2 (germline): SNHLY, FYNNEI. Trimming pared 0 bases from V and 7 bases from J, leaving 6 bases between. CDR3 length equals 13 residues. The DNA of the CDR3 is TGTGCCAGCAGTGAAGCGCGGGTCGGGGAGCTGTTTTTT. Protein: CASSEARVGELFF.

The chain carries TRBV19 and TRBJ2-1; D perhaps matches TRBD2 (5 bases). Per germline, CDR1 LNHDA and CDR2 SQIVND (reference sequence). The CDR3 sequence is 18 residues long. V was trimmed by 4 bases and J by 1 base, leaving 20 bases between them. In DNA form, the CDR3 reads TGTGCCAGTAGTAGGGGTCGTGCGGGCCGAAGATCCTACAATGAGCAGTTCTTC. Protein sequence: CASSRGRAGRRSYNEQFF.

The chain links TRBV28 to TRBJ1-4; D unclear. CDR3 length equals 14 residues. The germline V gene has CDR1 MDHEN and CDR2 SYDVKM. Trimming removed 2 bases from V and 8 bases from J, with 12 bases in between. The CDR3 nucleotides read TGTGCCAGCAGTTTAAGCTCCAGGCGAGAAAAACTGTTTTTT. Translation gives CASSLSSRREKLFF.

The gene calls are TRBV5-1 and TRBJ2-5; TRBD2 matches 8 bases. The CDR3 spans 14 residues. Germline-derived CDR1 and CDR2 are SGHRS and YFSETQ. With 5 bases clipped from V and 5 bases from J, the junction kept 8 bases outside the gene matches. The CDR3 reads CASSSGITPETQYF. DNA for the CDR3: TGCGCCAGCAGTAGCGGGATAACCCCGGAGACCCAGTACTTC.

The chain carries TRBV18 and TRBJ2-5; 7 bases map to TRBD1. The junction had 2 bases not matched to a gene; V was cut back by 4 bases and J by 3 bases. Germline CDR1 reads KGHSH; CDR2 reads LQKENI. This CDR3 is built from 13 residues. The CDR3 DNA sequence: TGTGCCAGCTCACGGGACAGAGAAGAGACCCAGTACTTC. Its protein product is CASSRDREETQYF.

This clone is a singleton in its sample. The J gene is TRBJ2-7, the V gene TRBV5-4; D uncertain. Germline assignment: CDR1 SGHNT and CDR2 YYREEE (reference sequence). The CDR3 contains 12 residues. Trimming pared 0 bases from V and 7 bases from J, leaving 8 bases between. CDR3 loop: CASSLEGREQYF. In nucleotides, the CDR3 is TGTGCCAGCAGCTTGGAGGGTCGAGAGCAGTACTTC.

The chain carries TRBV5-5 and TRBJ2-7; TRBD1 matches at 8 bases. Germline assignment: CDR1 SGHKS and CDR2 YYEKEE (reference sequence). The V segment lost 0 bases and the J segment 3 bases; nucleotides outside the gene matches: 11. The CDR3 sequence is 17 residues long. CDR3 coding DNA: TGTGCCAGCAGCTTGGCCCCAGGGGGCTCAGGGGTCTACGAGCAGTACTTC. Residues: CASSLAPGGSGVYEQYF.

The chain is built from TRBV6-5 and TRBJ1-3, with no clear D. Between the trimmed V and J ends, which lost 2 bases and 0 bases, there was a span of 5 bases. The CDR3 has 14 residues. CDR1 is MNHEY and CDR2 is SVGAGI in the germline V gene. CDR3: CASSYVNSGNTIYF. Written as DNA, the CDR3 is TGTGCCAGCAGTTACGTCAACTCTGGAAACACCATATATTTT.

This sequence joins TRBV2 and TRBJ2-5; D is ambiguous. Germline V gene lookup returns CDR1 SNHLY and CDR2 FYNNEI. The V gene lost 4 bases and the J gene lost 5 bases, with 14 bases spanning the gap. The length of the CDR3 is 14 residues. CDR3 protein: CASSVGPARETQYF. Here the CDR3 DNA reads TGTGCCAGCAGTGTCGGACCAGCTCGGGAGACCCAGTACTTC.

For the CDR3, the DNA is TGTGCCAGCAAACCAGGGGCTCGGGTTGAAGCTTTCTTT. The encoded protein is CASKPGARVEAFF. The chain has TRBV12-3 or TRBV12-4 and TRBJ1-1; TRBD1 might be the D (6 bases). Trimming shortened V by 7 bases and J by 7 bases, and 16 bases separated the two germline ends. This CDR3 comprises 13 residues.

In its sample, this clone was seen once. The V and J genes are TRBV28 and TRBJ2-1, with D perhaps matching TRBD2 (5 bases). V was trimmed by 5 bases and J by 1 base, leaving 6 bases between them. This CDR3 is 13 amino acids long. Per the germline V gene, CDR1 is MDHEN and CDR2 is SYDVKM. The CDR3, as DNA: TGTGCCAGCAGTCCGGGGTCCTACAATGAGCAGTTCTTC. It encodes CASSPGSYNEQFF. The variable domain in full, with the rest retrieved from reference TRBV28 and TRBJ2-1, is DVKVTQSSRYLVKRTGEKVFLECVQDMDHENMFWYRQDPGLGLRLIYFSYDVKMKEKGDIPEGYSVSREKKERFSLILESASTNQTSMYLCASSPGSYNEQFFGPGTRLTVL.

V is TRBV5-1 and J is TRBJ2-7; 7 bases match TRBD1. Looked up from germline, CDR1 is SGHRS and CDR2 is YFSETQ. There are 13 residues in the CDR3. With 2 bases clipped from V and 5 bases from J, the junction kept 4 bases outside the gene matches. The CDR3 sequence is CASSFDRDDEQYF. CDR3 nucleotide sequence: TGCGCCAGCAGCTTTGACAGGGACGACGAGCAGTACTTC.

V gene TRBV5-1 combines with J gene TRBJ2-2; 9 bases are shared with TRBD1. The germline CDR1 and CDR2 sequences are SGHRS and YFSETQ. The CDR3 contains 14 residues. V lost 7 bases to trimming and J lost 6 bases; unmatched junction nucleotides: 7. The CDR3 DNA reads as TGCGCCAGCGCCGGACAGGGGATTCCCGGGGAGCTGTTTTTT. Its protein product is CASAGQGIPGELFF.

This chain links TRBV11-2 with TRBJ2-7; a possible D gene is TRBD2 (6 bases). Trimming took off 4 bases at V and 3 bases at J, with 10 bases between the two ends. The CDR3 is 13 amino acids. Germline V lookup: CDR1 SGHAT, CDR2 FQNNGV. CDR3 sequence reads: CASSSAGSYEQYF. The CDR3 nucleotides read TGTGCCAGCAGCTCCGCGGGAAGCTACGAGCAGTACTTC.

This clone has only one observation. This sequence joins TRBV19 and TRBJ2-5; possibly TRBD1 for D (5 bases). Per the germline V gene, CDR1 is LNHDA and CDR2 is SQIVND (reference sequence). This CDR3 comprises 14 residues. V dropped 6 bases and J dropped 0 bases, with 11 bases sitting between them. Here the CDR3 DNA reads TGTGCCAGTAGCTATGCCAGGGACCAAGAGACCCAGTACTTC. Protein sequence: CASSYARDQETQYF.

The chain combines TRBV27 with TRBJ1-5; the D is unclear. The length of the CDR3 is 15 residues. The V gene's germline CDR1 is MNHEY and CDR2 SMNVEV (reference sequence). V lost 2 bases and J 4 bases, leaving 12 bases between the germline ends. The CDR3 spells CASSLPRTKNQPQHF. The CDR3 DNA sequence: TGTGCCAGCAGTTTACCCCGGACTAAGAATCAGCCCCAGCATTTT.

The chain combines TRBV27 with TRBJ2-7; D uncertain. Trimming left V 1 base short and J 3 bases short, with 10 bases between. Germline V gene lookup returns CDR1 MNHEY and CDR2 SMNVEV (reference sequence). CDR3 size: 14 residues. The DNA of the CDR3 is TGTGCCAGCAGTTTATTTGGTTATGACTACGAGCAGTACTTC. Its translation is CASSLFGYDYEQYF.

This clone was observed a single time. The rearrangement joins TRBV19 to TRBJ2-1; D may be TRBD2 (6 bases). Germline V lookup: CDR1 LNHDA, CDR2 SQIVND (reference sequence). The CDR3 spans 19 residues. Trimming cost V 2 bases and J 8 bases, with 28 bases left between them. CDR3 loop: CASSISGRRGALDYDEQFF. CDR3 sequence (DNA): TGTGCCAGTAGTATATCGGGCAGGCGCGGGGCCCTCGATTACGATGAGCAGTTCTTC. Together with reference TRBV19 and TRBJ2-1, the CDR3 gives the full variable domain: DGGITQSPKYLFRKEGQNVTLSCEQNLNHDAMYWYRQDPGQGLRLIYYSQIVNDFQKGDIAEGYSVSREKKESFPLTVTSAQKNPTAFYLCASSISGRRGALDYDEQFFGPGTRLTVL.

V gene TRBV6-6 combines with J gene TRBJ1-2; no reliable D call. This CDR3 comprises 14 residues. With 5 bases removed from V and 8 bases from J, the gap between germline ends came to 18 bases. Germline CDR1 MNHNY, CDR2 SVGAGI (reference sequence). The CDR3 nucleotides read TGTGCCAGCAGTGTGGAGCCCCAGTACGCCGGCTACACCTTC. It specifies CASSVEPQYAGYTF.

This CDR3 is CASRSPSLRRGRDTGELFF. CDR3 nucleotides: TGTGCCAGCAGGTCCCCCTCCTTAAGACGCGGGAGGGACACCGGGGAGCTGTTTTTT. The V call is TRBV28, the J call TRBJ2-2, with 9 bases identical to TRBD2. The CDR3 runs to 19 residues. CDR1 is MDHEN and CDR2 is SYDVKM in the germline V gene. The ends lost 6 bases at V and 3 bases at J; junction bases unmatched: 17.

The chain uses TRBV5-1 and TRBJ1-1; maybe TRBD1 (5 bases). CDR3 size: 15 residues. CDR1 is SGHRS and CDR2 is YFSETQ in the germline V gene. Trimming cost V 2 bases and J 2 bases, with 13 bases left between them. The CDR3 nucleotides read TGCGCCAGCAGCTTACAGACAGCCCTAAACACTGAAGCTTTCTTT. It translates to CASSLQTALNTEAFF.

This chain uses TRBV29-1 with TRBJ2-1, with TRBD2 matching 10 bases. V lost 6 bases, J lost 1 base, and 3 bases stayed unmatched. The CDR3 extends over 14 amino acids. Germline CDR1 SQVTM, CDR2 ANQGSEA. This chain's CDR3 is CSVTSGVSYNEQFF. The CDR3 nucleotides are TGCAGCGTCACTAGCGGGGTTTCCTACAATGAGCAGTTCTTC.

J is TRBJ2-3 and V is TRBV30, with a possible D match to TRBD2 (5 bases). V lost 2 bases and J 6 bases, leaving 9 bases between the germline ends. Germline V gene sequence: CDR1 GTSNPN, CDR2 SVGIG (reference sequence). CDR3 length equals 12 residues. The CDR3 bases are TGTGCCTGGAGTCCCGGACTCGATACGCAGTATTTT. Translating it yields CAWSPGLDTQYF.

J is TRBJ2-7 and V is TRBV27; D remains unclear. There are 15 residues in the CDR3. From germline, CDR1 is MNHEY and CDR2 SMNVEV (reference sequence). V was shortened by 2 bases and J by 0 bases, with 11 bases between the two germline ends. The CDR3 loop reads CASSLRYGSSYEQYF. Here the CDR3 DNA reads TGTGCCAGCAGTTTACGGTACGGAAGCTCCTACGAGCAGTACTTC.

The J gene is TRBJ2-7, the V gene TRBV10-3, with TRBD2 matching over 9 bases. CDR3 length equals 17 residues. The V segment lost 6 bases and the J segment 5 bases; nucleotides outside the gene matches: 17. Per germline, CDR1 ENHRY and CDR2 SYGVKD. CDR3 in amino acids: CAIRTSVGIAGVDEQYF. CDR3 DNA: TGTGCCATCAGAACCTCCGTCGGAATAGCGGGAGTCGACGAGCAGTACTTC.

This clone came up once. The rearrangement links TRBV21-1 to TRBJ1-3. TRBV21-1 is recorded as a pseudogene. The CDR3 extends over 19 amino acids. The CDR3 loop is CASSQEAKRDIFSGNTIYF. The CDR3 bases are TGTGCCAGCAGCCAGGAGGCAAAACGAGACATATTCTCTGGAAACACCATATATTTT.